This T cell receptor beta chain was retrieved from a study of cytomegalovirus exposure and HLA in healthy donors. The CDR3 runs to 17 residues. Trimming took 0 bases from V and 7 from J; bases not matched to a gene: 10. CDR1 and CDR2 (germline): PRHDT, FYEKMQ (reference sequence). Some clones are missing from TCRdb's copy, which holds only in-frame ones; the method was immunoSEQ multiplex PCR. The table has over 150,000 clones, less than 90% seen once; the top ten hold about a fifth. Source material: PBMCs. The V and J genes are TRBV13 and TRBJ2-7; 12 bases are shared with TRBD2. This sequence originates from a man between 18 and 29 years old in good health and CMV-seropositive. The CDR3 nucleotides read TGTGCCAGCAGCTTAGGCTTCCGGACTAGCGGGACGGGGGAGCAGTACTTC. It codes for CASSLGFRTSGTGEQYF.